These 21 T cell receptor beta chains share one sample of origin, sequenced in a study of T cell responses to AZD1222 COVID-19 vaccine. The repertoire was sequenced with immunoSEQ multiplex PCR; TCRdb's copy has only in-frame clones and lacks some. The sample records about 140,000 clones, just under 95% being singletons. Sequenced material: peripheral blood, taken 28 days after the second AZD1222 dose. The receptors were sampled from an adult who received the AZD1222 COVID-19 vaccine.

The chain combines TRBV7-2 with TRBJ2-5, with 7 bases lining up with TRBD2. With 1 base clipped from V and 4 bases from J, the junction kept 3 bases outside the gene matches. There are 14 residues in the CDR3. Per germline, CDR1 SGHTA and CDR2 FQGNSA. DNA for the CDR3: TGTGCCAGCAGCTTAGGGACTAGTCGAGAGACCCAGTACTTC. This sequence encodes CASSLGTSRETQYF. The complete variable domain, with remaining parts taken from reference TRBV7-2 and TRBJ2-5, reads GAGVSQSPSNKVTEKGKDVELRCDPISGHTALYWYRQSLGQGLEFLIYFQGNSAPDKSGLPSDRFSAERTGGSVSTLTIQRTQQEDSAVYLCASSLGTSRETQYFGPGTRLLVL.

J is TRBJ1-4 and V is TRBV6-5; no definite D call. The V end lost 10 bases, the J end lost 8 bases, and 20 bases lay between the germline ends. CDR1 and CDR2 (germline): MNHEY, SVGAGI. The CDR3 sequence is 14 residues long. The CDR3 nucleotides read TGTGCCACCATCAAGACGGTCTCTGGCGAAAAACTGTTTTTT. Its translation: CATIKTVSGEKLFF.

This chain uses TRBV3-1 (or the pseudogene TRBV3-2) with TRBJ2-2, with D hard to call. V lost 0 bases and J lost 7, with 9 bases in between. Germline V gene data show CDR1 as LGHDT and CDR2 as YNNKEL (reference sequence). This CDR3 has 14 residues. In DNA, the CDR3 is TGTGCCAGCAGCCAAGATGTGTATGGCGGGGAGCTGTTTTTT. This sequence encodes CASSQDVYGGELFF.

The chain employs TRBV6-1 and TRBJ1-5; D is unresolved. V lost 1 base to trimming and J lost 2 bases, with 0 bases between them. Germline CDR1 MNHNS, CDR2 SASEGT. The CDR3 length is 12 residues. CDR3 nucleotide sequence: TGTGCCAGCAGTGAAGGCAATCAGCCCCAGCATTTT. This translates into CASSEGNQPQHF.

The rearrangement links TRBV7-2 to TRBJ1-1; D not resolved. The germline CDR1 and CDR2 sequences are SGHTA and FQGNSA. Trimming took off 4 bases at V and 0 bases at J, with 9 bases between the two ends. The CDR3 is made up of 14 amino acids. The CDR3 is CASSSWAMNTEAFF. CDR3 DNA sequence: TGTGCCAGCAGCTCTTGGGCGATGAACACTGAAGCTTTCTTT.

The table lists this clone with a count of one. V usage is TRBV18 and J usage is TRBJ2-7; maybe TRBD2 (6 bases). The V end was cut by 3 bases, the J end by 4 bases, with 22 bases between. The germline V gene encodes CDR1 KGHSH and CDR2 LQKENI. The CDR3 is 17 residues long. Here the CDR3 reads CASSPASVGGGSYEQYF. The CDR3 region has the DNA TGTGCCAGCTCACCGGCTAGCGTGGGTGGAGGGTCATACGAGCAGTACTTC.

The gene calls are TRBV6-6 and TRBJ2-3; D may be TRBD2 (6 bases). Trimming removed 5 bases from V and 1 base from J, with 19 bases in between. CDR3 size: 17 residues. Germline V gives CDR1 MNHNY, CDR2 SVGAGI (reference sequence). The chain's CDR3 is CASSLAYGPTRTDTQYF. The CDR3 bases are TGTGCCAGCAGTCTAGCGTATGGACCCACCCGCACAGATACGCAGTATTTT.

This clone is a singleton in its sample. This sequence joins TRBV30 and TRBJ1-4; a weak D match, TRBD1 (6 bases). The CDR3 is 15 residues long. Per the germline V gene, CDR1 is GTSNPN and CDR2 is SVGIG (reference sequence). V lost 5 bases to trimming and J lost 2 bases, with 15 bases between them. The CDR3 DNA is TGTGCCTGGGGCCACGGGGACACCACTAATGAAAAACTGTTTTTT. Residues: CAWGHGDTTNEKLFF.

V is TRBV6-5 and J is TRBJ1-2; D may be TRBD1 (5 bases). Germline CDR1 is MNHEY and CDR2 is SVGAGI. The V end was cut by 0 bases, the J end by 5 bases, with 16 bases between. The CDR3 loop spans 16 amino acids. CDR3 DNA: TGTGCCAGCAGTTACTCGATGACGGGGCAGTCGTATGGCTACACCTTC. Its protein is CASSYSMTGQSYGYTF.

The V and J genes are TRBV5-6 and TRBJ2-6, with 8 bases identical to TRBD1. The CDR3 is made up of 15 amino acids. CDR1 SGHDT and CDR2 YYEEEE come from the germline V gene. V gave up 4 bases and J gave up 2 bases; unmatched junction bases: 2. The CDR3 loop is CASSLRGPGANVLTF. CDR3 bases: TGTGCCAGCAGCCTCAGGGGGCCTGGGGCCAACGTCCTGACTTTC.

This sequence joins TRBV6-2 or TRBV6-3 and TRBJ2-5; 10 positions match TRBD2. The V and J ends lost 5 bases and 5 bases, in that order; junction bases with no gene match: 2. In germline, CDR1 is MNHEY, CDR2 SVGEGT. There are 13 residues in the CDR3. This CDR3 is CASSLGLAETQYF. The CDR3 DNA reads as TGTGCCAGCAGTCTGGGACTAGCGGAGACCCAGTACTTC.

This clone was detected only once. The CDR3 DNA reads as TGTGCCAGTAGCGCAGGGGGAGAGACCCAGTACTTC. Protein product: CASSAGGETQYF. V gene TRBV19 combines with J gene TRBJ2-5; 7 bases align to TRBD1. Losses at the gene ends were 6 bases for V and 4 bases for J; bases not matched to a gene: 2. Germline assignment: CDR1 LNHDA and CDR2 SQIVND (reference sequence). The CDR3 runs 12 residues.

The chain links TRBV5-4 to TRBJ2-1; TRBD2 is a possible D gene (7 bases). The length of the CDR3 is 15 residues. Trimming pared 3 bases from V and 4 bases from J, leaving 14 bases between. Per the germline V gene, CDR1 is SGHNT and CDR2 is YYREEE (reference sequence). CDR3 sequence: CASSWDGGPYNEQFF. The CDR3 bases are TGTGCCAGCAGCTGGGACGGGGGGCCGTACAATGAGCAGTTCTTC.

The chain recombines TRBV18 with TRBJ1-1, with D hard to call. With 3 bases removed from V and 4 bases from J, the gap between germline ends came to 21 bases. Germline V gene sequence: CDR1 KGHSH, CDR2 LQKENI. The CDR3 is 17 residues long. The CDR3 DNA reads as TGTGCCAGCTCACCGTCTGGGTTACCGGAGGGTAGCACTGAAGCTTTCTTT. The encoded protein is CASSPSGLPEGSTEAFF.

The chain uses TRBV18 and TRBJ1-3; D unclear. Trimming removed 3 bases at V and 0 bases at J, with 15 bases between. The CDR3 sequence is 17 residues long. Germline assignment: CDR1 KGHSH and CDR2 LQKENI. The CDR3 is CASSPLVLKSSGNTIYF. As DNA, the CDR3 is TGTGCCAGCTCACCGTTGGTACTTAAAAGCTCTGGAAACACCATATATTTT.

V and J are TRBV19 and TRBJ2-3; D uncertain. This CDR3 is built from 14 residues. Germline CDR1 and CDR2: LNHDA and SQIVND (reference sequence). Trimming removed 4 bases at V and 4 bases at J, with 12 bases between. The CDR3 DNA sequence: TGTGCCAGTAGTAGTCTCATGGCCCCAGATACGCAGTATTTT. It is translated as CASSSLMAPDTQYF.

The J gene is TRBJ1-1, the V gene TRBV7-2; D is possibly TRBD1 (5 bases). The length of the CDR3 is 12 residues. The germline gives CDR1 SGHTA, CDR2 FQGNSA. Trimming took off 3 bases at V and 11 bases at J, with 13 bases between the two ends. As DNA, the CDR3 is TGTGCCAGCAGCTTCCCAGGGAAGGGCGCTTTCTTT. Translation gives CASSFPGKGAFF. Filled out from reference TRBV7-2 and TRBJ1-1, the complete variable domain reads GAGVSQSPSNKVTEKGKDVELRCDPISGHTALYWYRQSLGQGLEFLIYFQGNSAPDKSGLPSDRFSAERTGGSVSTLTIQRTQQEDSAVYLCASSFPGKGAFFGQGTRLTVV.

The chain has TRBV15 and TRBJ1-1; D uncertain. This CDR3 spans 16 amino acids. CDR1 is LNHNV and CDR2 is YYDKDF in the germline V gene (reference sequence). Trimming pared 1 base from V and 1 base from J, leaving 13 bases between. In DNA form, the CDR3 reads TGTGCCACCAGCAGAGGGTCGGGAGTGGCGAACACTGAAGCTTTCTTT. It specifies CATSRGSGVANTEAFF.

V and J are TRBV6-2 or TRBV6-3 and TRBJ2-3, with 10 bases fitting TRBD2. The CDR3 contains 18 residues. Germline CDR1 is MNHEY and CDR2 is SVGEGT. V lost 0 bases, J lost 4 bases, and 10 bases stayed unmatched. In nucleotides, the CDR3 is TGTGCCAGCAGTTACTCGGTCGCAATAGGACTAGCGGCAGATACGCAGTATTTT. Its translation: CASSYSVAIGLAADTQYF.

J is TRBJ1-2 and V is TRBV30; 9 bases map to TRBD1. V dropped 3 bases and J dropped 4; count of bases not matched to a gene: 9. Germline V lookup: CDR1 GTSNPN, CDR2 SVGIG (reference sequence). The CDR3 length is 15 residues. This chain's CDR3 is CAWRAGTGPGYGYTF. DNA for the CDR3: TGTGCCTGGAGAGCCGGGACAGGGCCCGGCTATGGCTACACCTTC.

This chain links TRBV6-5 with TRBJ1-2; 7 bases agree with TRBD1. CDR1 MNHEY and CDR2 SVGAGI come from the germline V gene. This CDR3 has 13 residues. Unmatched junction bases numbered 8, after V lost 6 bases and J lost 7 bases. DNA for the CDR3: TGTGCCAGCAGCTACAGGGGAGTCGGTGGCTACACCTTC. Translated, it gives CASSYRGVGGYTF.